What follows are 6 T cell receptor beta chains derived from one specimen sequenced in a study of cytomegalovirus exposure and HLA in healthy donors. With 60 Vbeta and 13 Jbeta primers, the PCR was carried out. Some clones are missing from TCRdb's copy, which holds only in-frame ones; the method was immunoSEQ multiplex PCR. The table has around 150,000 clones, around 82% seen once. The sample consisted of PBMCs. Receptors were obtained from a man aged 50-59 years in good health and CMV-seropositive.

The rearrangement uses TRBV7-2 and TRBJ1-2; maybe TRBD1 (5 bases). The CDR3 consists of 14 residues. V lost 1 base and J 4 bases, leaving 10 bases between the germline ends. Per the germline V gene, CDR1 is SGHTA and CDR2 is FQGNSA. The CDR3 loop is CASSLEGASYGYTF. CDR3 nucleotide sequence: TGTGCCAGCAGCTTAGAAGGGGCCTCCTATGGCTACACCTTC. Full variable domain (remainder filled in from reference TRBV7-2 and TRBJ1-2): GAGVSQSPSNKVTEKGKDVELRCDPISGHTALYWYRQSLGQGLEFLIYFQGNSAPDKSGLPSDRFSAERTGGSVSTLTIQRTQQEDSAVYLCASSLEGASYGYTFGSGTRLTVV.

This rearrangement joins TRBV6-5 to TRBJ1-6; 7 bases agree with TRBD1. The CDR3 consists of 15 residues. Per germline, CDR1 MNHEY and CDR2 SVGAGI. The V segment lost 5 bases and the J segment 3 bases; nucleotides outside the gene matches: 4. CDR3 residues: CASSRTGFYNSPLHF. The CDR3 DNA follows: TGTGCCAGCAGTAGGACAGGCTTCTATAATTCACCCCTCCACTTT.

The rearrangement links TRBV6-5 to TRBJ2-1; the match to TRBD1 covers 10 bases. With V trimmed by 5 bases and J by 6 bases, 1 base remained unmatched. This CDR3 has 13 residues. Germline V lookup: CDR1 MNHEY, CDR2 SVGAGI. CDR3 protein: CASSRDRGNEQFF. CDR3 nucleotides: TGTGCCAGCAGTCGGGACAGGGGCAATGAGCAGTTCTTC.

V gene TRBV27 combines with J gene TRBJ2-3, with 10 nucleotides matching TRBD2. Per germline, CDR1 MNHEY and CDR2 SMNVEV (reference sequence). CDR3 length: 15 residues. V was pared by 4 bases and J by 2 bases, with 3 bases of the junction left unmatched. CDR3 residues: CASSSGLAVTDTQYF. The CDR3 DNA reads TGTGCCAGCAGTTCAGGACTAGCGGTCACAGATACGCAGTATTTT.

The rearrangement uses TRBV6-6 and TRBJ2-1; no reliable D call. V shed 0 bases and J shed 2 bases, with 5 bases lying between them. This CDR3 is 14 amino acids long. Germline lookup yields CDR1 MNHNY and CDR2 SVGAGI (reference sequence). The CDR3 coding sequence is TGTGCCAGCAGTTACTCGAGCACCTACAATGAGCAGTTCTTC. Translation gives CASSYSSTYNEQFF.

This sequence joins TRBV5-1 and TRBJ1-4; 8 bases agree with TRBD1. This CDR3 comprises 18 residues. Looked up from germline, CDR1 is SGHRS and CDR2 is YFSETQ. The V segment lost 5 bases and the J segment 0 bases; nucleotides outside the gene matches: 12. The CDR3 region is CASSLGVGQGATNEKLFF. In DNA form, the CDR3 reads TGCGCCAGCAGTCTTGGAGTAGGACAGGGTGCAACTAATGAAAAACTGTTTTTT.